This T cell receptor (beta chain) was profiled in a study of tumor and adjacent non-tumor tissue in lung cancer. Study in general: Aged about 31 to 80 years, patients included nine to ten men and a handful of women with stage I to III disease.

The study's findings and limits: Normal lung showed higher cumulative top 100 clone frequency than tumor. Tumor TCR diversity, when higher, was linked to shorter survival.

Looked up from germline, CDR1 is WNHNN and CDR2 is SYGVQD (reference sequence). This CDR3 is built from 15 residues. This sample's RNA came from whole unsorted tissue. More than 3 cm separated this lung sample from the edge of the tumor. Newly diagnosed lung cancer patients had thoracic surgery in China, August–late 2014, without prior chemotherapy. The library came from three nested PCR rounds adapted from ARM-PCR protocols. TCRdb reprocessed the multiplex PCR reads via MiXCR and lists one record per CDR3 protein. The data show 40,000 to 60,000 distinct CDR3 sequences, roughly 60% seen once. This clonotype was picked up one time. Its antigen is not identified. Germline is not matched at one junction end, which may reflect a read error.

The clonotype comes from a woman in her 70s with non-small cell lung cancer. The genes are TRBV10-1 and TRBJ2-1; TRBD1 matches 12 bases. Specimen: distant non-tumor lung tissue. The CDR3 nucleotides are TGCGCCAGCAGTGAAACCGGGACAGGGGGCAATGGGCAGTTCTTC. Translation gives CASSETGTGGNGQFF.